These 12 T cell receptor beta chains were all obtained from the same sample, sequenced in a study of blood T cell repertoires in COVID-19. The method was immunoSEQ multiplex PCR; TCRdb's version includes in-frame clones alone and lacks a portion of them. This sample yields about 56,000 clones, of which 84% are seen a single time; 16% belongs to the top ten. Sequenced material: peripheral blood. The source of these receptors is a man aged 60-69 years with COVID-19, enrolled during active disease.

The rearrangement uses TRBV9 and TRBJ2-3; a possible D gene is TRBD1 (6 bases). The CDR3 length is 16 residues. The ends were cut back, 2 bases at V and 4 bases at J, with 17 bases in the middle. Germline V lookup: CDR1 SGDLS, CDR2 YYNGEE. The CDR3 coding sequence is TGTGCCAGCAGCGTTACAGGGCGTATGGAGGCAGATACGCAGTATTTT. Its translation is CASSVTGRMEADTQYF.

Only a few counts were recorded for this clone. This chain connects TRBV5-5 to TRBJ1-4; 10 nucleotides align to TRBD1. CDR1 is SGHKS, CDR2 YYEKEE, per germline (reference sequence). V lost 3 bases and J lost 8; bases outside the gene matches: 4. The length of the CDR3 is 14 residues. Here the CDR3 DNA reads TGTGCCAGCAGCTCCGGACAGGGGGAGGAAAAACTGTTTTTT. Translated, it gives CASSSGQGEEKLFF.

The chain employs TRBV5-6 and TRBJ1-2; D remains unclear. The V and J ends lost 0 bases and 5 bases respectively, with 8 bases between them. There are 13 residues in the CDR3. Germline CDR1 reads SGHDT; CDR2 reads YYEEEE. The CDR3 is CASSLGRIYGYTF. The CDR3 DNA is TGTGCCAGCAGCTTGGGGCGGATTTATGGCTACACCTTC.

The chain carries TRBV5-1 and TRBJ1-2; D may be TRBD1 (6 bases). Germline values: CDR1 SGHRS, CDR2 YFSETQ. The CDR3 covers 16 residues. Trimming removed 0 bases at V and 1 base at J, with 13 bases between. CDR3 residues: CASSLEGQSHNYGYTF. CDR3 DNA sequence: TGCGCCAGCAGCTTGGAAGGACAGTCCCATAACTATGGCTACACCTTC.

DNA of the CDR3: TGTGCCAGCAGCGACCTGGGAGGGATGAACACTGAAGCTTTCTTT. Translated, it gives CASSDLGGMNTEAFF. This chain links TRBV2 with TRBJ1-1; D is uncertain. Looked up from germline, CDR1 is SNHLY and CDR2 is FYNNEI. The CDR3 totals 15 residues. The V and J ends lost 6 bases and 0 bases respectively, with 14 bases between them.

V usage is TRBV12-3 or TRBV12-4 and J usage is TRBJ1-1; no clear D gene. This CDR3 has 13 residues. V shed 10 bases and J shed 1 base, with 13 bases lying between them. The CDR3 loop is CATQGLRNTEAFF. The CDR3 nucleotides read TGTGCCACACAAGGACTTCGGAACACTGAAGCTTTCTTT.

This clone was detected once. The CDR3 loop reads CASSKGFGGLSNQPQHF. The CDR3 DNA follows: TGTGCCAGCAGCAAGGGGTTCGGGGGATTAAGCAATCAGCCCCAGCATTTT. This chain links TRBV7-9 with TRBJ1-5, with D possibly being TRBD1 (5 bases). This CDR3 contains 17 residues. CDR1 and CDR2 from the germline V gene are SEHNR and FQNEAQ (reference sequence). V was shortened by 5 bases and J by 1 base, with 18 bases between the two germline ends.

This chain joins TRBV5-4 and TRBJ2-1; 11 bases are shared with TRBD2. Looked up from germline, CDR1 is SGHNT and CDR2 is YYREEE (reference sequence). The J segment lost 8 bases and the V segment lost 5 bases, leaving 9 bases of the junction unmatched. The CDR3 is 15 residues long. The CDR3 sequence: CASSLLAGDHDEQFF. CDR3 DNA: TGTGCCAGCAGTCTACTAGCGGGAGATCACGATGAGCAGTTCTTC.

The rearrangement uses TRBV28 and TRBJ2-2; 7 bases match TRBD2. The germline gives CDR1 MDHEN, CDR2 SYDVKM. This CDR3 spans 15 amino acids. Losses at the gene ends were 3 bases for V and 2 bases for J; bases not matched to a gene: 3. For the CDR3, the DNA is TGTGCCAGCAGTTTGGCTAGCGGCAACACCGGGGAGCTGTTTTTT. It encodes CASSLASGNTGELFF.

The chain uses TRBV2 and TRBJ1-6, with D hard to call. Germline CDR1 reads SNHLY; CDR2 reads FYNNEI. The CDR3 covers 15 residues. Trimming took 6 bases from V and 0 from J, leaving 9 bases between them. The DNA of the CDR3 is TGTGCCAGCAGGGAGGCCAGCTCCTATAATTCACCCCTCCACTTT. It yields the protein CASREASSYNSPLHF.

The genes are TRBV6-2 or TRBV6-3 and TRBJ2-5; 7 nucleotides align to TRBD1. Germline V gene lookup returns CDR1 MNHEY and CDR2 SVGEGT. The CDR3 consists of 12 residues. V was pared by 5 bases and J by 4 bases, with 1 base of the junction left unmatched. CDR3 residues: CASSTGVETQYF. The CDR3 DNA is TGTGCCAGCAGTACAGGGGTAGAGACCCAGTACTTC.

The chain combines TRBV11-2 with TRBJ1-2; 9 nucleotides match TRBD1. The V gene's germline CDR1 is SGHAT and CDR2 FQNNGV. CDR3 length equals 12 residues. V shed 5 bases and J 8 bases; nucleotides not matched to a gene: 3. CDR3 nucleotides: TGTGCCAGCAGCCGACAGGGGGACGGCTACACCTTC. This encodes CASSRQGDGYTF.